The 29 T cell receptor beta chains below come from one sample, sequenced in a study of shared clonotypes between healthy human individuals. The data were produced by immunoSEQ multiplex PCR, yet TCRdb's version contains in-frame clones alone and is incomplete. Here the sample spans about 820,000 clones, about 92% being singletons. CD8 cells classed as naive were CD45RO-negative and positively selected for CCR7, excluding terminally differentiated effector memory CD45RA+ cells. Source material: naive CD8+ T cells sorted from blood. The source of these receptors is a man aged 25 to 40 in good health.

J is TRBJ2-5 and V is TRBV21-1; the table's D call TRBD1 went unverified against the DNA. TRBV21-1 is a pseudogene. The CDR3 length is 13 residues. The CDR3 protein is CAAWDRGSETQYF. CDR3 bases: TGTGCCGCATGGGACAGGGGGTCCGAGACCCAGTACTTC.

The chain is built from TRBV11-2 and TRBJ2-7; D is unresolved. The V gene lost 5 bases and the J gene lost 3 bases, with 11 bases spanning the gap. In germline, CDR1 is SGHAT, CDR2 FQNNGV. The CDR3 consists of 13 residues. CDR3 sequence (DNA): TGTGCCAGCAGCGCCTCGACCCGCTACGAGCAGTACTTC. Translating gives CASSASTRYEQYF.

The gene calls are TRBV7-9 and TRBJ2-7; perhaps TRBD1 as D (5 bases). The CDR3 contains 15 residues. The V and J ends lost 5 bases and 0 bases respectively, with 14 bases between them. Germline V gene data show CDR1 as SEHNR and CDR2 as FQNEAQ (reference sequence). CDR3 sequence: CASSRPDTNSYEQYF. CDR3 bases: TGTGCCAGCAGCAGACCGGACACCAACTCCTACGAGCAGTACTTC. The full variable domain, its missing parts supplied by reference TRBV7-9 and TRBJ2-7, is DTGVSQNPRHKITKRGQNVTFRCDPISEHNRLYWYRQTLGQGPEFLTYFQNEAQLEKSRLLSDRFSAERPKGSFSTLEIQRTEQGDSAMYLCASSRPDTNSYEQYFGPGTRLTVT.

In DNA, the CDR3 is TGTGCCAGCAGCAACCCTTCACTAGAAGGCAATGAGCAGTTCTTC. Translation: CASSNPSLEGNEQFF. V usage is TRBV28 and J usage is TRBJ2-1; D is perhaps TRBD2 (5 bases). Trimming pared 6 bases from V and 6 bases from J, leaving 18 bases between. Germline CDR1 MDHEN, CDR2 SYDVKM. This CDR3 has 15 amino acids.

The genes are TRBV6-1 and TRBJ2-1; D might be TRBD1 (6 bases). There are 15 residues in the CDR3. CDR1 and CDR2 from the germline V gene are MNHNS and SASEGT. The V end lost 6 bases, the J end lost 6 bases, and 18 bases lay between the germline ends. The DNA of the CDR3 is TGTGCCAGCAGACCGGACAGTTTCTATGGCAATGAGCAGTTCTTC. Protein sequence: CASRPDSFYGNEQFF.

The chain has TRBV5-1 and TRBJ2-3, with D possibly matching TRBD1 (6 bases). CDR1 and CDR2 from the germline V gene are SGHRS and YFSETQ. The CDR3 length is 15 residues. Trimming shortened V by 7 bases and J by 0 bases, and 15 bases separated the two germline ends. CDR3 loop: CASQRQDPSTDTQYF. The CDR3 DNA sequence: TGCGCCAGCCAAAGACAGGACCCTAGCACAGATACGCAGTATTTT.

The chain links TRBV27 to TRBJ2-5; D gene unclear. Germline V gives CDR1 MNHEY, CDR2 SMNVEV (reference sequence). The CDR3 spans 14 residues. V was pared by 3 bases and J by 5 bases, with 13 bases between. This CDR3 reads CASSFLSGSETQYF. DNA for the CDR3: TGTGCCAGCAGTTTCCTGTCTGGGTCGGAGACCCAGTACTTC.

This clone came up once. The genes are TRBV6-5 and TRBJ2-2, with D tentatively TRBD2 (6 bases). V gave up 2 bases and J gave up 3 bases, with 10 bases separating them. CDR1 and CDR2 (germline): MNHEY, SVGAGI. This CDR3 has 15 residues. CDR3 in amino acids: CASSYGGDDTGELFF. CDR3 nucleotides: TGTGCCAGCAGTTACGGAGGGGATGACACCGGGGAGCTGTTTTTT.

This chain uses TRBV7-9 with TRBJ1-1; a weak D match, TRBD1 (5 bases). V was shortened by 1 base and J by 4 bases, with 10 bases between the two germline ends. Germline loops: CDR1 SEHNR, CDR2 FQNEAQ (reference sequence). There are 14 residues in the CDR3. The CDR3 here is CASSLEGDGTEAFF. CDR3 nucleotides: TGTGCCAGCAGCTTAGAAGGGGATGGCACTGAAGCTTTCTTT.

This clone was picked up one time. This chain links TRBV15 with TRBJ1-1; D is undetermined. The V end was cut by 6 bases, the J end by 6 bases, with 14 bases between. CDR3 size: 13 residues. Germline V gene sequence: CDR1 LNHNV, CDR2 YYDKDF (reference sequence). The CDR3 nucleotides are TGTGCCACCAGATACTCCGAAGGCGCTGAAGCTTTCTTT. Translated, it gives CATRYSEGAEAFF.

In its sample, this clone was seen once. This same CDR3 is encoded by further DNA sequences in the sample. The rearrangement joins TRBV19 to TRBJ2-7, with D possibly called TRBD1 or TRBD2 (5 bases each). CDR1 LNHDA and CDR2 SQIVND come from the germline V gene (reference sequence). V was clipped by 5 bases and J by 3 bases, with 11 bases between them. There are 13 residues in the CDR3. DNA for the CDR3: TGTGCCAGTAGTTTGGGGACCGGCTACGAGCAGTACTTC. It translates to CASSLGTGYEQYF.

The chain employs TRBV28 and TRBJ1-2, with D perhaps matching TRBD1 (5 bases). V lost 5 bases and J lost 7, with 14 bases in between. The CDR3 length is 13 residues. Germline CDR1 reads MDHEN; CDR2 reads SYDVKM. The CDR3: CASSAPGQFGYTF. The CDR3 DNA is TGTGCCAGCAGTGCCCCAGGACAATTTGGCTACACCTTC.

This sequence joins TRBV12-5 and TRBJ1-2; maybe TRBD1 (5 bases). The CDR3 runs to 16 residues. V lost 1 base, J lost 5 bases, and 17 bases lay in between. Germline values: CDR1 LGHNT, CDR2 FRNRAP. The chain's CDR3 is CASGLDLPDKGYGYTF. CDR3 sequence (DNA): TGTGCTAGTGGTTTGGATCTCCCGGACAAAGGGTATGGCTACACCTTC.

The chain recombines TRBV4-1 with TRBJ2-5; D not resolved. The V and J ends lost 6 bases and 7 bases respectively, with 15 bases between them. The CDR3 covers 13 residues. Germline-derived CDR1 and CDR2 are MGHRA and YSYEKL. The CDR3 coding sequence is TGCGCCAGCAGTCAGACTTTAAGCCTGACCCAGTACTTC. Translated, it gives CASSQTLSLTQYF.

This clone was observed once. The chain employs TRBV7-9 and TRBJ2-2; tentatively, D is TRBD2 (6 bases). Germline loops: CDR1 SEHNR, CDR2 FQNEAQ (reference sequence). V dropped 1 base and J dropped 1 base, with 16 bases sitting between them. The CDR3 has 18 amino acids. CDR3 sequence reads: CASSLVAGTGENTGELFF. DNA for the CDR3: TGTGCCAGCAGCTTAGTCGCCGGGACTGGGGAGAACACCGGGGAGCTGTTTTTT. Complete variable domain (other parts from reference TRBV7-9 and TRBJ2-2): DTGVSQNPRHKITKRGQNVTFRCDPISEHNRLYWYRQTLGQGPEFLTYFQNEAQLEKSRLLSDRFSAERPKGSFSTLEIQRTEQGDSAMYLCASSLVAGTGENTGELFFGEGSRLTVL.

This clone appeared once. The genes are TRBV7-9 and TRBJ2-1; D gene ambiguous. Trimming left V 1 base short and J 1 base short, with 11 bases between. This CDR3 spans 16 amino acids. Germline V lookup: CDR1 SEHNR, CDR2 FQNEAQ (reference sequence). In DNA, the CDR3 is TGTGCCAGCAGCTTAGGGGCTAGGCCATCCTACAATGAGCAGTTCTTC. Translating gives CASSLGARPSYNEQFF.

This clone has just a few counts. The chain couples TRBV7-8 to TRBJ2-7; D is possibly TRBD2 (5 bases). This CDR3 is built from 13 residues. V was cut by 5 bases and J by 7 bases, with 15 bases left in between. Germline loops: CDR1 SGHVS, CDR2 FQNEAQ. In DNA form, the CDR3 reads TGTGCCAGCAGCCTACCCCCGATAGCGGAGCAGTACTTC. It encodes CASSLPPIAEQYF.

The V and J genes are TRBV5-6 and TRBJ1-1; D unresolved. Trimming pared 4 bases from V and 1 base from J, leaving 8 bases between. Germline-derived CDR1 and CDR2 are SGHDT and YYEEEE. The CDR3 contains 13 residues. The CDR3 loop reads CASSPDQNTEAFF. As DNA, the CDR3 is TGTGCCAGCAGCCCCGACCAGAACACTGAAGCTTTCTTT.

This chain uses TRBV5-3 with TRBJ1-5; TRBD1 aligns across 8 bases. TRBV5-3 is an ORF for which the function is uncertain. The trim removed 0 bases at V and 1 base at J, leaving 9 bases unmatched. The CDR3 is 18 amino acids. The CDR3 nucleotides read TGTGCCAGAAGCTTGGCCTTAAGTGCAGGGGGCAGCAATCAGCCCCAGCATTTT. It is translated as CARSLALSAGGSNQPQHF.

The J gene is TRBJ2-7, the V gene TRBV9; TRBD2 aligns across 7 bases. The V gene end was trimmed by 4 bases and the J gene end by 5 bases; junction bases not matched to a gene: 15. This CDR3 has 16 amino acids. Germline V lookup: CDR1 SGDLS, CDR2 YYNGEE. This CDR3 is CASSTGTTLRRDEQYF. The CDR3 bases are TGTGCCAGCAGCACCGGGACTACCCTAAGAAGGGACGAGCAGTACTTC.

The chain's CDR3 is CASNQGGGETQYF. The CDR3 DNA follows: TGTGCCAGCAACCAGGGAGGGGGAGAGACCCAGTACTTC. The V and J genes are TRBV6-5 and TRBJ2-5; weak D call: TRBD2 (7 bases). V was shortened by 7 bases and J by 4 bases, with 13 bases between the two germline ends. Germline V gene sequence: CDR1 MNHEY, CDR2 SVGAGI. This CDR3 is 13 amino acids long.

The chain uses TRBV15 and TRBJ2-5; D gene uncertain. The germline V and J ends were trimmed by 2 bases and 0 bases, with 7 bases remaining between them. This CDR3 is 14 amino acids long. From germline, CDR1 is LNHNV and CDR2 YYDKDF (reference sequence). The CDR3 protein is CATSRRTDQETQYF. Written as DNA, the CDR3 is TGTGCCACCAGCAGACGAACAGACCAAGAGACCCAGTACTTC. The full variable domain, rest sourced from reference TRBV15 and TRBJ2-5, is DAMVIQNPRYQVTQFGKPVTLSCSQTLNHNVMYWYQQKSSQAPKLLFHYYDKDFNNEADTPDNFQSRRPNTSFCFLDIRSPGLGDTAMYLCATSRRTDQETQYFGPGTRLLVL.

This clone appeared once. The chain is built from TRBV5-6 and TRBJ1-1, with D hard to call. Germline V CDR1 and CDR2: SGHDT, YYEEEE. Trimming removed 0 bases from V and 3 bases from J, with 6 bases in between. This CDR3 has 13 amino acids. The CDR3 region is CASSLVGDTEAFF. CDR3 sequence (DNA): TGTGCCAGCAGCTTGGTCGGGGACACTGAAGCTTTCTTT. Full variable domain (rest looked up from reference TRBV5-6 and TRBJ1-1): DAGVTQSPTHLIKTRGQQVTLRCSPKSGHDTVSWYQQALGQGPQFIFQYYEEEERQRGNFPDRFSGHQFPNYSSELNVNALLLGDSALYLCASSLVGDTEAFFGQGTRLTVV.

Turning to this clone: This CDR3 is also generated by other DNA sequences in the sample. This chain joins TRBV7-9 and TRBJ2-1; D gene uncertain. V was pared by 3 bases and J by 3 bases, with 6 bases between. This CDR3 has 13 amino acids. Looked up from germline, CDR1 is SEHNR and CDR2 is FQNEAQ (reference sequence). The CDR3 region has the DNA TGTGCCAGCAGCTTCCCCAGCTACAATGAGCAGTTCTTC. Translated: CASSFPSYNEQFF.

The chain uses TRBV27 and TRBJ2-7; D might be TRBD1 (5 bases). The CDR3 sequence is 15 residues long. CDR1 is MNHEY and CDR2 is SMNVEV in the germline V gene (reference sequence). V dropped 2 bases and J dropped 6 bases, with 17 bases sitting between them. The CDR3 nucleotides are TGTGCCAGCAGTTTACAGCAGGGCCCTGCGTCCGAGCAGTACTTC. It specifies CASSLQQGPASEQYF.

The CDR3 DNA reads TGCGCCAGCAGCTTGGAGTGGCGGGCGAACACCGGGGAGCTGTTTTTT. Translation: CASSLEWRANTGELFF. This sequence joins TRBV5-1 and TRBJ2-2; weak D call: TRBD2 (5 bases). V lost 0 bases and J lost 0, with 9 bases in between. Germline V CDR1 and CDR2: SGHRS, YFSETQ. CDR3 length equals 16 residues.

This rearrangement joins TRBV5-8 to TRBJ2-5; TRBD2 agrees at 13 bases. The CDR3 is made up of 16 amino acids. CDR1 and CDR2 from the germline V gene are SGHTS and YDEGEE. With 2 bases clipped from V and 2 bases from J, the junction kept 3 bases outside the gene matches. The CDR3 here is CASSLELAGGQETQYF. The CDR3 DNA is TGTGCCAGCAGCTTAGAACTAGCGGGAGGGCAAGAGACCCAGTACTTC.

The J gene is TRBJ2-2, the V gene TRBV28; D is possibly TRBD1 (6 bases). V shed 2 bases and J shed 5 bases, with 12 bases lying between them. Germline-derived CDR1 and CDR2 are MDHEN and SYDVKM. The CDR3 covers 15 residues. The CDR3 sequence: CASSLSIRGTGELFF. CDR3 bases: TGTGCCAGCAGTTTAAGTATAAGGGGGACCGGGGAGCTGTTTTTT.

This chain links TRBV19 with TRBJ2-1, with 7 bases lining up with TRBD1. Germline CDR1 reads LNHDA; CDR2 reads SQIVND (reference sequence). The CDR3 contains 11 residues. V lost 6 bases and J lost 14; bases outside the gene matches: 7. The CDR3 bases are TGTGCCAGTAGGGCAGGGGGTAGAGAGTTCTTC. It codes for CASRAGGREFF.